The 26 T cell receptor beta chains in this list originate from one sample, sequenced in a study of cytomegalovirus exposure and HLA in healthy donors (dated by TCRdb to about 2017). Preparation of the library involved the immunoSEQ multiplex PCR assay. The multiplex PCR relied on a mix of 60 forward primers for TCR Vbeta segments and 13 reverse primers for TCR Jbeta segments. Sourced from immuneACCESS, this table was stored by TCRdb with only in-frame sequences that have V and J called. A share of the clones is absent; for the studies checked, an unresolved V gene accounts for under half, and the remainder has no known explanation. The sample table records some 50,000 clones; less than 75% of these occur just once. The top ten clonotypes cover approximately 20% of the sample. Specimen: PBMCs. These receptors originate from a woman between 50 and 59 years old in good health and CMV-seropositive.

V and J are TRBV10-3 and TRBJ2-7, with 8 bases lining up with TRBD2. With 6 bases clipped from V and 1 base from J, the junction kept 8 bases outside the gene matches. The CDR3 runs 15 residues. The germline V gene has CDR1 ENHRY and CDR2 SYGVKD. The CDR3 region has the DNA TGTGCCATCAGAGAGGGGGTAGCGGGGTCCTACGAGCAGTACTTC. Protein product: CAIREGVAGSYEQYF.

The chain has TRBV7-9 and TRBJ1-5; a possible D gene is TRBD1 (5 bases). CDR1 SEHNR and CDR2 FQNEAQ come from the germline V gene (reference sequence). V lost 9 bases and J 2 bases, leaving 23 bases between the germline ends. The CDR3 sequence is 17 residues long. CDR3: CARKCGGRSSGNQPQHF. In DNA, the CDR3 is TGTGCCAGAAAATGCGGGGGTAGATCGTCAGGCAATCAGCCCCAGCATTTT.

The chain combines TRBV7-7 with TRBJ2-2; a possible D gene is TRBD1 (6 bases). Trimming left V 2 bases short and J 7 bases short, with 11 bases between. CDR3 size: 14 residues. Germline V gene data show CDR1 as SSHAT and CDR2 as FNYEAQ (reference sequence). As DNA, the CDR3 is TGTGCCAGCAGCTTAAGGGGGATAGGCGGGGAGCTGTTTTTT. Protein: CASSLRGIGGELFF.

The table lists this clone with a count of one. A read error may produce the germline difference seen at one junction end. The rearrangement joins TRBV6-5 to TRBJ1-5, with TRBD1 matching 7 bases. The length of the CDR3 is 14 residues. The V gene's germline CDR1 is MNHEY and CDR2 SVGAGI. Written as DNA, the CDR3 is TGTACCAGCCGTGAGGGGGCCGGCAATCAGCCCCAGCATTTT. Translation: CTSREGAGNQPQHF.

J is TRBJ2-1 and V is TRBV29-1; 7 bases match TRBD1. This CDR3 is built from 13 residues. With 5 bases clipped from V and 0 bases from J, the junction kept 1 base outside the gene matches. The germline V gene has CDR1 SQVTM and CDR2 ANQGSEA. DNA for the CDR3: TGCAGCGTTAGGGACAGCTCCTACAATGAGCAGTTCTTC. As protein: CSVRDSSYNEQFF.

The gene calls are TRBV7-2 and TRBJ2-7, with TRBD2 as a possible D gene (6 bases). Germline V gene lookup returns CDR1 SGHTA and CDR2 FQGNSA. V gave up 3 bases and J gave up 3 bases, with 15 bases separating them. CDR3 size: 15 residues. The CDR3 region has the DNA TGTGCCAGCAGCTTGGACTATCATCCCCTCTACGAGCAGTACTTC. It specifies CASSLDYHPLYEQYF. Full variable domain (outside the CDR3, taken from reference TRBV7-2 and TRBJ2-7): GAGVSQSPSNKVTEKGKDVELRCDPISGHTALYWYRQSLGQGLEFLIYFQGNSAPDKSGLPSDRFSAERTGGSVSTLTIQRTQQEDSAVYLCASSLDYHPLYEQYFGPGTRLTVT.

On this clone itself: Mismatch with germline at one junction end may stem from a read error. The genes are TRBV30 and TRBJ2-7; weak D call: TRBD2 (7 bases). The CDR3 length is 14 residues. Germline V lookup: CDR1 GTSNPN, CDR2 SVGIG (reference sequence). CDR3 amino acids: CAWSRGGIHYEQYF. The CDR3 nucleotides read TGTGCTTGGAGTAGGGGGGGTATTCACTACGAGCAGTACTTC.

CDR3: CASSSSPGKYTEQYF. CDR3 nucleotides: TGTGCCAGCAGCTCATCCCCCGGGAAGTACACCGAGCAGTACTTC. The J gene is TRBJ2-7, the V gene TRBV7-6; TRBD2 might be the D (5 bases). The CDR3 length is 15 residues. Trimming left V 4 bases short and J 6 bases short, with 19 bases between. Germline-derived CDR1 and CDR2 are SGHVS and FNYEAQ. The entire variable domain, with the rest obtained from reference TRBV7-6 and TRBJ2-7, is as follows: GAGVSQSPRYKVTKRGQDVALRCDPISGHVSLYWYRQALGQGPEFLTYFNYEAQQDKSGLPNDRFSAERPEGSISTLTIQRTEQRDSAMYRCASSSSPGKYTEQYFGPGTRLTVT.

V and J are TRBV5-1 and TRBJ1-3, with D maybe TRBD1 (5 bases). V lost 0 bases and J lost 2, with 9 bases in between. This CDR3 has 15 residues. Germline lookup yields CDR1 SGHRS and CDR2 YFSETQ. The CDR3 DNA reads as TGCGCCAGCAGCTTGGCCAGGGATACTGGAAACACCATATATTTT. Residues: CASSLARDTGNTIYF.

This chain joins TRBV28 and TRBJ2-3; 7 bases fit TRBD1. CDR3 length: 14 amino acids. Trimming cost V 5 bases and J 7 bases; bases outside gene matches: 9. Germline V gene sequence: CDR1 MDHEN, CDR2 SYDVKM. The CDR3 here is CASSPQTGSNTQYF. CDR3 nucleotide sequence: TGTGCCAGCAGTCCACAGACAGGGTCAAATACGCAGTATTTT.

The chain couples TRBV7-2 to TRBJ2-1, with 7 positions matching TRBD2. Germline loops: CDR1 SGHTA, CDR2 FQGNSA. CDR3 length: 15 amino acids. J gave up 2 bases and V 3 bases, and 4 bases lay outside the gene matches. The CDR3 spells CASSFLAETYNEQFF. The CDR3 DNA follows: TGTGCCAGCAGCTTCCTAGCGGAGACCTACAATGAGCAGTTCTTC.

The CDR3 nucleotides are TGTGCCAGCAGCTTAGGCCAGAATCAGCCCCAGCATTTT. It yields the protein CASSLGQNQPQHF. The chain links TRBV11-2 to TRBJ1-5, with D unresolved. The CDR3 is made up of 13 amino acids. Germline V gene lookup returns CDR1 SGHAT and CDR2 FQNNGV. V lost 1 base, J lost 4 bases, and 5 bases lay in between.

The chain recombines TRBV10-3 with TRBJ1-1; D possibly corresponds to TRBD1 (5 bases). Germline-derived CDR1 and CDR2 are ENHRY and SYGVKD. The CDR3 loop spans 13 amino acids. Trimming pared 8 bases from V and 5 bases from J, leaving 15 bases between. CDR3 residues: CAILRDGGTEAFF. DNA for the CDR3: TGTGCCATCCTTCGTGACGGGGGGACTGAAGCTTTCTTT.

In nucleotides, the CDR3 is TGTGCCAGTAGTATGGGGGGACAGGGTGCGGATACGCAGTATTTT. Its translation is CASSMGGQGADTQYF. The rearrangement uses TRBV19 and TRBJ2-3, with TRBD1 matching over 9 bases. The CDR3 contains 15 residues. Germline V gives CDR1 LNHDA, CDR2 SQIVND (reference sequence). The trim removed 3 bases at V and 6 bases at J, leaving 7 bases unmatched.

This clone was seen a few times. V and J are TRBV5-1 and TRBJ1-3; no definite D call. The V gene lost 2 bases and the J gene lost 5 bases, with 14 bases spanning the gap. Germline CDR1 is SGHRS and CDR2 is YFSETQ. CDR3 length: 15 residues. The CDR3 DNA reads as TGCGCCAGCAGCTTCGAGGGAGGCCTTAGAAACACCATATATTTT. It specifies CASSFEGGLRNTIYF. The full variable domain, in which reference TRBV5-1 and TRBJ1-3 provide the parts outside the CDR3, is KAGVTQTPRYLIKTRGQQVTLSCSPISGHRSVSWYQQTPGQGLQFLFEYFSETQRNKGNFPGRFSGRQFSNSRSEMNVSTLELGDSALYLCASSFEGGLRNTIYFGEGSWLTVV.

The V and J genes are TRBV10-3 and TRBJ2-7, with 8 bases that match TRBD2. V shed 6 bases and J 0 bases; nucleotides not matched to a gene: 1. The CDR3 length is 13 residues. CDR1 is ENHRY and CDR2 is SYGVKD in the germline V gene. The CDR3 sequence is CAIRGTSSYEQYF. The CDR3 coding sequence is TGTGCCATCAGGGGGACTAGCTCCTACGAGCAGTACTTC.

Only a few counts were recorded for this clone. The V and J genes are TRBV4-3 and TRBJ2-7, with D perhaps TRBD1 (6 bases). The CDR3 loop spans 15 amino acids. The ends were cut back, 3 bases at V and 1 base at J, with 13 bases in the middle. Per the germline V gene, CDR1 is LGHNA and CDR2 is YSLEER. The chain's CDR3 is CASSQLYGQSYEQYF. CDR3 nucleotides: TGCGCCAGCAGCCAGCTTTACGGACAGTCCTACGAGCAGTACTTC.

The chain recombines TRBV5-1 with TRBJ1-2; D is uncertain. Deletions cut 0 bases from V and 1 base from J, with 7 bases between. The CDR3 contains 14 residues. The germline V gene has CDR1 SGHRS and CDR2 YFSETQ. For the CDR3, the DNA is TGCGCCAGCAGCTTGGCGGGATTTAACTATGGCTACACCTTC. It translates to CASSLAGFNYGYTF.

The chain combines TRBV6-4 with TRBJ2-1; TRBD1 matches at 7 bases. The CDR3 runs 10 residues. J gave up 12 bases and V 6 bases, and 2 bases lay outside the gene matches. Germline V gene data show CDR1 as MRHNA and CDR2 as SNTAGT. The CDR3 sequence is CASSRDRQFF. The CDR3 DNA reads TGTGCCAGCAGCCGGGACAGGCAGTTCTTC.

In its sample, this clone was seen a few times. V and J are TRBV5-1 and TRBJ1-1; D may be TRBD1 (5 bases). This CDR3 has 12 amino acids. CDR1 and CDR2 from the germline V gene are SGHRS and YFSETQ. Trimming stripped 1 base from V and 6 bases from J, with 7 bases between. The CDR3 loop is CASSLTGPEAFF. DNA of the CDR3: TGCGCCAGCAGCTTGACAGGACCTGAAGCTTTCTTT. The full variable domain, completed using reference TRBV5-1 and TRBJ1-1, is KAGVTQTPRYLIKTRGQQVTLSCSPISGHRSVSWYQQTPGQGLQFLFEYFSETQRNKGNFPGRFSGRQFSNSRSEMNVSTLELGDSALYLCASSLTGPEAFFGQGTRLTVV.

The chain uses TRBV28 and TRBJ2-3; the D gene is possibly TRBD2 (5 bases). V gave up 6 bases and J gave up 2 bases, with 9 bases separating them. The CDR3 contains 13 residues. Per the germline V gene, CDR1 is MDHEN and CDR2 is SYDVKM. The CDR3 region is CASSPGNTDTQYF. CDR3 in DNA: TGTGCCAGCAGCCCCGGGAACACAGATACGCAGTATTTT.

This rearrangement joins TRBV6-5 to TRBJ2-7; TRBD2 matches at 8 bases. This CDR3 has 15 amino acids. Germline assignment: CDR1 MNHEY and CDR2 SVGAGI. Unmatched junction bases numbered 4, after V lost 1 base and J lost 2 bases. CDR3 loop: CASSYWSGLAYEQYF. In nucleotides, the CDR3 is TGTGCCAGCAGTTACTGGTCGGGACTAGCCTACGAGCAGTACTTC.

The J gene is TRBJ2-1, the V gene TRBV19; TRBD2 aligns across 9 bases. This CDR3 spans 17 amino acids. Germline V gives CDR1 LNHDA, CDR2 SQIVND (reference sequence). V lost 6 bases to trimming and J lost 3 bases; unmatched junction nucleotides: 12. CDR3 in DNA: TGTGCCAGTAGAAGGGGTAGCGGGGGAGATATCTACAATGAGCAGTTCTTC. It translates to CASRRGSGGDIYNEQFF.

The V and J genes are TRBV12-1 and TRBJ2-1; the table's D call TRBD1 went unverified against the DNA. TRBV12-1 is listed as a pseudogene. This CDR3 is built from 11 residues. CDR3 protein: CASSWANEQFF. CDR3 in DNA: TGTGCCAGCAGCTGGGCTAACGAGCAGTTCTTC.

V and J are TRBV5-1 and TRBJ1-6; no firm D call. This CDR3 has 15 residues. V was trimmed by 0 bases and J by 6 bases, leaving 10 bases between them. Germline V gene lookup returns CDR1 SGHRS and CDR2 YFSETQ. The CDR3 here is CASSLAAGSNSPLHF. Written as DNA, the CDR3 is TGCGCCAGCAGCTTGGCCGCCGGGAGTAATTCACCCCTCCACTTT.

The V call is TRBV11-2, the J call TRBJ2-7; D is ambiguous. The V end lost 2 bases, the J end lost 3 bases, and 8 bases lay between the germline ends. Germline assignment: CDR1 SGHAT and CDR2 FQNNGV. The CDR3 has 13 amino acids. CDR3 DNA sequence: TGTGCCAGCAGCTTATCTTCGAGCTACGAGCAGTACTTC. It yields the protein CASSLSSSYEQYF. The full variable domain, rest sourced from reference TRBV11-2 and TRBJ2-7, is EAGVAQSPRYKIIEKRQSVAFWCNPISGHATLYWYQQILGQGPKLLIQFQNNGVVDDSQLPKDRFSAERLKGVDSTLKIQPAKLEDSAVYLCASSLSSSYEQYFGPGTRLTVT.